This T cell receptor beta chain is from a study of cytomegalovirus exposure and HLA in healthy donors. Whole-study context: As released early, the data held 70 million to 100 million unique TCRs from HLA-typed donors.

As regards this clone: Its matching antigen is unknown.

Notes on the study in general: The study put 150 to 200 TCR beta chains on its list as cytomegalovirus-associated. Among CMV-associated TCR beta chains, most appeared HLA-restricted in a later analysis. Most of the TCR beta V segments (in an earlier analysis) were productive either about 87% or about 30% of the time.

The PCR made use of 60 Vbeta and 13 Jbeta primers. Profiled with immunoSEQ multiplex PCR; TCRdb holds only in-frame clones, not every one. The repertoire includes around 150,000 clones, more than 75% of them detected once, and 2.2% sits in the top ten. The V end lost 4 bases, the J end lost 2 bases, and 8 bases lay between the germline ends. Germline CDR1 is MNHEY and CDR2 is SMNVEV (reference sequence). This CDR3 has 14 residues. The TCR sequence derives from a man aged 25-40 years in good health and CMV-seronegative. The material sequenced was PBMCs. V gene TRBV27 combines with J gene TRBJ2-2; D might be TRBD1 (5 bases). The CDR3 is CASSWTFNTGELFF. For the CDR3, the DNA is TGTGCCAGCAGTTGGACATTTAACACCGGGGAGCTGTTTTTT.